Sequencing of this T cell receptor (beta chain) was carried out in a study of CD8+CD57+ T cells in acquired aplastic anemia. Regarding the study as a whole: Overlap between patients and controls comprised twenty-nine CD8+ CDR3 sequences.

Genomic DNA served as template for TCR beta VDJ and CDR3 profiling. Using its own MiXCR run on the reads, TCRdb lists one record per CDR3 protein. The sample lists about 190,000 distinct CDR3 sequences, roughly half occurring once. The CDR3 is made up of 15 amino acids. In germline, CDR1 is MNHEY, CDR2 SMNVEV (reference sequence). The ends lost 4 bases at V and 7 bases at J; junction bases unmatched: 5. This clonotype appeared many times. Its antigen is not known. V gene TRBV27 combines with J gene TRBJ1-6, with 9 bases that match TRBD1. The sequencing input was sorted CD4+, CD8+, or CD8+CD57+ T cells (not recorded which) from PBMCs. The TCR sequence derives from a human donor in good health, serving as a control. Here the CDR3 DNA reads TGTGCCAGCAGTTCAACAGGGGGCCGGAATTCACCCCTCCACTTT. Protein: CASSSTGGRNSPLHF.